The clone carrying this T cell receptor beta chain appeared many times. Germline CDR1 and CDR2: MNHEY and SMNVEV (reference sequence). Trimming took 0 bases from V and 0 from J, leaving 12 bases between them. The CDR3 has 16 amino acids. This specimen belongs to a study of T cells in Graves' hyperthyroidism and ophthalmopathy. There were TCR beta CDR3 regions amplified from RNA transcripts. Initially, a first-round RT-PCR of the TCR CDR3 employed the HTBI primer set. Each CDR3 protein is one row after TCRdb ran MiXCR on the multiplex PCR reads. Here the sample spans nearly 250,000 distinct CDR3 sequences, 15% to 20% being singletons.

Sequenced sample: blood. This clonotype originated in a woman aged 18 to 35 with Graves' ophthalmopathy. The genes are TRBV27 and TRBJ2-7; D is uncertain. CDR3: CASSLSGTELSYEQYF. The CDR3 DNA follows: TGTGCCAGCAGTTTATCCGGCACGGAACTCTCCTACGAGCAGTACTTC.